Listed below are T cell receptor beta chains from one sample, sequenced in a study of T cell repertoires in cytomegalovirus infection. TCRdb itself ran the reads through MiXCR, one entry per CDR3 protein. This sample has about 310,000 distinct CDR3 sequences, with 15% to 20% found just once. Sequencing used PBMCs. The receptor set was obtained from a human donor in good health (CMV status not recorded). Some clones in this sample may be carry-over from other donors' samples. Both conserved end residues are part of each CDR3. The order of the fields is clone size, D gene, J gene, V gene, CDR3 protein, CDR3 DNA. D genes are given only for firm matches. Some rows have no size entry. The others give once, few or many, or a class for an expanded clone.

abundance: many; d_gene: NA; j_gene: TRBJ2-1; v_gene: TRBV7-2; CDR3aa: CASRKDRKQFF; CDR3nt: TGTGCCAGCAGGAAAGACAGAAAGCAGTTCTTC
abundance: many; d_gene: NA; j_gene: TRBJ1-6; v_gene: TRBV7-2; CDR3aa: CASSLAAQSIGSPLHF; CDR3nt: TGTGCCAGCAGCTTAGCAGCCCAGAGTATTGGTTCACCCCTCCACTTT
abundance: few; d_gene: TRBD1; j_gene: TRBJ2-5; v_gene: TRBV6-6; CDR3aa: CASSSGTGEETQYF; CDR3nt: TGTGCCAGCAGTTCCGGGACAGGGGAAGAGACCCAGTACTTC
abundance: NA; d_gene: NA; j_gene: TRBJ2-5; v_gene: TRBV10-3; CDR3aa: CAIGPDVQETQYF; CDR3nt: TGTGCCATCGGTCCAGACGTCCAAGAGACCCAGTACTTC
abundance: NA; d_gene: TRBD1; j_gene: TRBJ1-6; v_gene: TRBV5-8; CDR3aa: CASSPWGTGAGNSPLHF; CDR3nt: TGTGCCAGCAGCCCCTGGGGGACAGGGGCGGGTAATTCACCCCTCCACTTT
abundance: few; d_gene: NA; j_gene: TRBJ2-2; v_gene: TRBV20-1; CDR3aa: CSAAPGSNTGELFF; CDR3nt: TGCAGTGCTGCCCCGGGATCAAACACCGGGGAGCTGTTTTTT
abundance: NA; d_gene: TRBD1; j_gene: TRBJ1-2; v_gene: TRBV10-3; CDR3aa: CAIGRQGGGYTF; CDR3nt: TGTGCCATCGGCCGACAGGGAGGTGGCTACACCTTC
abundance: few; d_gene: NA; j_gene: TRBJ2-7; v_gene: TRBV12-3/TRBV12-4; CDR3aa: CASSQGQSEQYF; CDR3nt: TGTGCCAGCAGTCAAGGACAGTCCGAGCAGTACTTC
abundance: few; d_gene: NA; j_gene: TRBJ1-2; v_gene: TRBV7-6; CDR3aa: CASSSGGAPGGYTF; CDR3nt: TGTGCCAGCAGCTCCGGCGGGGCACCGGGGGGCTACACCTTC
abundance: many; d_gene: NA; j_gene: TRBJ1-6; v_gene: TRBV7-2; CDR3aa: CASSLMISSYNSPLHF; CDR3nt: TGTGCCAGCAGCTTAATGATAAGCTCCTATAATTCACCCCTCCACTTT
abundance: NA; d_gene: NA; j_gene: TRBJ1-6; v_gene: TRBV6-1; CDR3aa: CASSYRALSSSPLHF; CDR3nt: TGTGCCAGCAGCTACAGGGCCCTCTCGAGTTCACCCCTCCACTTT
abundance: NA; d_gene: NA; j_gene: TRBJ1-1; v_gene: TRBV7-6; CDR3aa: CASSLGWEEGTEAFF; CDR3nt: TGTGCCAGCAGCTTAGGATGGGAGGAGGGCACTGAAGCTTTCTTT
abundance: NA; d_gene: NA; j_gene: TRBJ2-3; v_gene: TRBV27; CDR3aa: CASSLPPRNTDTQYF; CDR3nt: TGTGCCAGCAGTTTACCTCCACGAAACACAGATACGCAGTATTTT
abundance: few; d_gene: TRBD1; j_gene: TRBJ1-5; v_gene: TRBV19; CDR3aa: CASKKNAGQTNQPQHF; CDR3nt: TGTGCCAGTAAGAAAAACGCGGGACAGACCAATCAGCCCCAGCATTTT
abundance: few; d_gene: TRBD1; j_gene: TRBJ1-6; v_gene: TRBV4-1; CDR3aa: CASSRGQGAPNSPLHF; CDR3nt: TGCGCCAGCAGCCGAGGACAGGGGGCACCTAATTCACCCCTCCACTTT
abundance: many; d_gene: TRBD1; j_gene: TRBJ1-5; v_gene: TRBV15; CDR3aa: CATSIIGTGGQPQHF; CDR3nt: TGTGCCACCAGCATTATCGGAACAGGGGGTCAGCCCCAGCATTTT